Presented here are 30 T cell receptor beta chains from one specimen sequenced in a study of blood T cell repertoires in COVID-19 (dated by TCRdb to 2020 to 2022). Libraries were made using the immunoSEQ multiplex PCR assay. TCRdb obtained this table from immuneACCESS and retained in-frame rearrangements with V and J assigned. These tables miss some clones; where compared with another copy, unresolved V genes account for less than half of the shortfall, and the remainder is unexplained. For this sample the table gives 130,000 to 150,000 clones, of which more than 70% were detected only once. The top ten hold 10% to 15% of the sample. Sequenced: peripheral blood. The receptor set was obtained from a man between 60 and 75 years old with active or convalescent COVID-19.

The genes are TRBV18 and TRBJ1-4; D call uncertain. This CDR3 is 15 amino acids long. V lost 1 base to trimming and J lost 0 bases, with 6 bases between them. The germline V gene encodes CDR1 KGHSH and CDR2 LQKENI. For the CDR3, the DNA is TGTGCCAGCTCACCACGGCAGTCAACTAATGAAAAACTGTTTTTT. Protein sequence: CASSPRQSTNEKLFF.

The sample holds one count of this clone. CDR3 nucleotides: TGTGCCAGCAGCGAATACCGGGCCGCCGGGGTCTACGAGCAGTACTTC. It yields the protein CASSEYRAAGVYEQYF. The V call is TRBV2, the J call TRBJ2-7; D possibly corresponds to TRBD2 (5 bases). Trimming stripped 6 bases from V and 3 bases from J, with 21 bases between. Germline CDR1 and CDR2: SNHLY and FYNNEI. The CDR3 length is 16 residues.

The genes are TRBV4-3 and TRBJ2-6; D is uncertain. Per germline, CDR1 LGHNA and CDR2 YSLEER. The CDR3 extends over 16 amino acids. V dropped 0 bases and J dropped 2 bases, with 8 bases sitting between them. Written as DNA, the CDR3 is TGCGCCAGCAGCCAAGATCAGGCAGCTGGGGCCAACGTCCTGACTTTC. Protein: CASSQDQAAGANVLTF.

V usage is TRBV3-1 (or the pseudogene TRBV3-2) and J usage is TRBJ2-7, with D perhaps matching TRBD1 (5 bases). V lost 4 bases, J lost 0 bases, and 37 bases lay in between. The CDR3 length is 23 residues. Germline V gene lookup returns CDR1 LGHDT and CDR2 YNNKEL (reference sequence). This CDR3 reads CASSRPGTSHALKQASSSYEQYF. Written as DNA, the CDR3 is TGTGCCAGCAGCCGTCCAGGCACGTCCCATGCTCTCAAACAGGCCTCTAGCTCCTACGAGCAGTACTTC.

This rearrangement joins TRBV4-1 to TRBJ2-1; 11 bases are a match to TRBD2. With 3 bases clipped from V and 6 bases from J, the junction kept 4 bases outside the gene matches. The CDR3 is made up of 15 amino acids. In germline, CDR1 is MGHRA, CDR2 YSYEKL. The CDR3 DNA sequence: TGCGCCAGCAGCCACGGGACTAGCGGCTCCAATGAGCAGTTCTTC. Its protein product is CASSHGTSGSNEQFF.

CDR3 in DNA: TGCGCCAGCAGCCAGGCCCTCAGCGGGAGTGGGCCGGGCGAGCAGTACTTC. Translation: CASSQALSGSGPGEQYF. The rearrangement uses TRBV4-3 and TRBJ2-7, with 8 bases fitting TRBD2. J gave up 6 bases and V 3 bases, and 16 bases lay outside the gene matches. This CDR3 spans 17 amino acids. The V gene's germline CDR1 is LGHNA and CDR2 YSLEER.

The chain links TRBV19 to TRBJ2-7; TRBD2 agrees at 9 bases. Per germline, CDR1 LNHDA and CDR2 SQIVND (reference sequence). V shed 3 bases and J 0 bases; nucleotides not matched to a gene: 6. The CDR3 runs to 16 residues. CDR3 residues: CASSIKGLAHSYEQYF. The CDR3 DNA follows: TGTGCCAGTAGTATCAAGGGACTAGCTCACTCCTACGAGCAGTACTTC.

The rearrangement links TRBV2 to TRBJ2-3; D may be TRBD2 (6 bases). V was cut by 3 bases and J by 2 bases, with 15 bases left in between. CDR3 length equals 16 residues. Looked up from germline, CDR1 is SNHLY and CDR2 is FYNNEI. This CDR3 reads CASSEGLSGATDTQYF. The CDR3, as DNA: TGTGCCAGCAGTGAGGGTCTATCGGGAGCCACAGATACGCAGTATTTT.

The gene calls are TRBV24-1 and TRBJ2-7, with D possibly matching TRBD1 (5 bases). The CDR3 sequence is 15 residues long. V was pared by 3 bases and J by 2 bases, with 13 bases between. The germline gives CDR1 KGHDR, CDR2 SFDVKD. The CDR3 loop is CATSDTKTAAYEQYF. In DNA form, the CDR3 reads TGTGCCACCAGTGATACCAAGACAGCTGCCTACGAGCAGTACTTC.

This chain uses TRBV5-1 with TRBJ2-2; no definite D call. The CDR3 contains 15 residues. Germline lookup yields CDR1 SGHRS and CDR2 YFSETQ. V gave up 0 bases and J gave up 0 bases, with 6 bases separating them. This CDR3 reads CASSLGGSNTGELFF. CDR3 coding DNA: TGCGCCAGCAGCTTGGGAGGATCGAACACCGGGGAGCTGTTTTTT.

This rearrangement joins TRBV20-1 to TRBJ2-6; D call uncertain. CDR3 length equals 12 residues. Germline CDR1 and CDR2: DFQATT and SNEGSKA (reference sequence). V was trimmed by 3 bases and J by 4 bases, leaving 4 bases between them. The DNA for the CDR3 is TGCAGTGCTAGTCCAGGGGCCAACGTCCTGACTTTC. Encoded protein: CSASPGANVLTF.

CDR3 protein: CASSLGDRGVAFF. The CDR3 DNA reads as TGTGCCAGCAGTCTAGGGGACAGGGGGGTGGCTTTCTTT. This chain connects TRBV2 to TRBJ1-1; 11 nucleotides match TRBD1. Looked up from germline, CDR1 is SNHLY and CDR2 is FYNNEI. The V and J ends lost 5 bases and 11 bases, in that order; junction bases with no gene match: 7. This CDR3 comprises 13 residues.

This rearrangement joins TRBV5-4 to TRBJ2-6, with D perhaps matching TRBD1 (6 bases). In germline, CDR1 is SGHNT, CDR2 YYREEE (reference sequence). V was shortened by 3 bases and J by 7 bases, with 11 bases between the two germline ends. The length of the CDR3 is 14 residues. This CDR3 is CASSSRDIANVLTF. CDR3 nucleotide sequence: TGTGCCAGCAGCTCCCGGGACATAGCCAACGTCCTGACTTTC.

The chain uses TRBV7-2 and TRBJ2-7, with 7 positions matching TRBD1. J lost 7 bases, V lost 2 bases, and 5 bases had no gene match. This CDR3 comprises 13 residues. Looked up from germline, CDR1 is SGHTA and CDR2 is FQGNSA. The CDR3, as DNA: TGTGCCAGCAGCTTAAAGGGCAGGGGGGAGCAGTACTTC. Its protein product is CASSLKGRGEQYF.

The rearrangement joins TRBV12-5 to TRBJ1-2; TRBD1 might be the D (5 bases). Trimming stripped 0 bases from V and 7 bases from J, with 15 bases between. CDR3 length: 15 residues. From germline, CDR1 is LGHNT and CDR2 FRNRAP. The CDR3 region is CASGLVRAQGCGYTF. CDR3 bases: TGTGCTAGTGGTTTGGTCAGGGCCCAAGGATGTGGCTACACCTTC.

This clone was recorded many times. CDR3 region: CASSQDRYERTF. CDR3 in DNA: TGTGCCAGCAGCCAAGATCGCTACGAGCGCACCTTC. The rearrangement joins TRBV4-2 to TRBJ1-2; no clear D gene. The V gene's germline CDR1 is LGHNA and CDR2 YNFKEQ. The V end lost 0 bases, the J end lost 13 bases, and 12 bases lay between the germline ends. The CDR3 loop spans 12 amino acids.

The J gene is TRBJ1-5, the V gene TRBV23-1, with D possibly TRBD1 on 5 matching bases. TRBV23-1 is treated as an ORF (open reading frame) with a function not yet certain. V gave up 9 bases and J gave up 0 bases, with 9 bases separating them. The CDR3 has 13 residues. CDR3 region: CARGGVSNQPQHF. CDR3 in DNA: TGCGCCAGGGGGGGAGTTAGCAATCAGCCCCAGCATTTT.

The rearrangement links TRBV7-8 to TRBJ1-1; D not resolved. Germline CDR1 reads SGHVS; CDR2 reads FQNEAQ. The V end lost 1 base, the J end lost 4 bases, and 7 bases lay between the germline ends. This CDR3 region has 13 residues. This chain's CDR3 is CASSLVLATEAFF. The CDR3 bases are TGTGCCAGCAGCTTAGTGTTGGCCACTGAAGCTTTCTTT. Full variable domain (missing parts from reference TRBV7-8 and TRBJ1-1): GAGVSQSPRYKVAKRGQDVALRCDPISGHVSLFWYQQALGQGPEFLTYFQNEAQLDKSGLPSDRFFAERPEGSVSTLKIQRTQQEDSAVYLCASSLVLATEAFFGQGTRLTVV.

This chain joins TRBV28 and TRBJ2-1; 14 bases agree with TRBD2. Trimming took 5 bases from V and 9 from J; bases not matched to a gene: 12. The germline V gene encodes CDR1 MDHEN and CDR2 SYDVKM. The CDR3 extends over 17 amino acids. CDR3 in DNA: TGTGCCAGCAGTCCGCCCTCGGGACTAGCGGGAGCGAGTGAGCAGTTCTTC. Protein sequence: CASSPPSGLAGASEQFF.

CDR3 nucleotide sequence: TGTGCCATCAGTGAGACCACTGGGGGCGGTAATCAGCCCCAGCATTTT. Protein sequence: CAISETTGGGNQPQHF. V usage is TRBV10-3 and J usage is TRBJ1-5; D may be TRBD1 (6 bases). Trimming took off 2 bases at V and 4 bases at J, with 15 bases between the two ends. Germline V gene data show CDR1 as ENHRY and CDR2 as SYGVKD. This CDR3 has 16 amino acids.

The chain is built from TRBV15 and TRBJ2-1; D possibly corresponds to TRBD2 (5 bases). V was shortened by 0 bases and J by 5 bases, with 14 bases between the two germline ends. The CDR3 has 16 residues. The germline V gene encodes CDR1 LNHNV and CDR2 YYDKDF (reference sequence). The CDR3 bases are TGTGCCACCAGCAGAGATAAGGAGGTTGGACACAATGAGCAGTTCTTC. Amino acid sequence: CATSRDKEVGHNEQFF.

V and J are TRBV5-1 and TRBJ1-1; D perhaps matches TRBD1 (5 bases). Per the germline V gene, CDR1 is SGHRS and CDR2 is YFSETQ. CDR3 length equals 14 residues. V lost 9 bases and J 1 base, leaving 16 bases between the germline ends. In nucleotides, the CDR3 is TGCGCCACCTCCATTGGAGGGGCGAACACTGAAGCTTTCTTT. It yields the protein CATSIGGANTEAFF.

V usage is TRBV4-3 and J usage is TRBJ2-7, with 11 bases lining up with TRBD1. The J segment lost 5 bases and the V segment lost 4 bases, leaving 7 bases of the junction unmatched. CDR3 length: 15 amino acids. Germline lookup yields CDR1 LGHNA and CDR2 YSLEER. The CDR3 sequence is CASSLNGQGAHEQYF. The CDR3, as DNA: TGCGCCAGCAGCCTAAACGGACAGGGGGCCCACGAGCAGTACTTC.

The chain couples TRBV6-1 to TRBJ1-5; D is unclear. Germline V CDR1 and CDR2: MNHNS, SASEGT. Trimming removed 4 bases at V and 2 bases at J, with 18 bases between. This CDR3 is 17 amino acids long. The CDR3 spells CASSGQISPRGNQPQHF. As DNA, the CDR3 is TGTGCCAGCAGTGGGCAGATAAGCCCCCGGGGCAATCAGCCCCAGCATTTT.

V gene TRBV7-6 combines with J gene TRBJ2-3; 8 nucleotides line up with TRBD2. In germline, CDR1 is SGHVS, CDR2 FNYEAQ. Trimming at V came to 1 base and at J to 2 bases, leaving 2 bases not matched to a gene. The CDR3 is made up of 15 amino acids. CDR3 in DNA: TGTGCCAGCAGCTTAGGGACTAGCCCCACAGATACGCAGTATTTT. This encodes CASSLGTSPTDTQYF.

Details on this clone: Compared with germline, one end of the junction differs, possibly owing to a read error. The chain combines TRBV7-3 with TRBJ1-1; 8 positions match TRBD1. The length of the CDR3 is 12 residues. Per germline, CDR1 SGHTA and CDR2 FQGTGA. CDR3 bases: TGTGCCAGCAGCTTTGACAGGGGCCCTCCGGAATTT. Amino acids: CASSFDRGPPEF.

The rearrangement links TRBV7-9 to TRBJ2-5; D unresolved. The CDR3 extends over 15 amino acids. V shed 5 bases and J shed 2 bases, with 15 bases lying between them. Germline-derived CDR1 and CDR2 are SEHNR and FQNEAQ (reference sequence). The CDR3, as DNA: TGTGCCAGCAGCGATCCATACAAGAAACAAGAGACCCAGTACTTC. Translation gives CASSDPYKKQETQYF.

The chain recombines TRBV6-1 with TRBJ1-5, with TRBD1 as a possible D gene (6 bases). The CDR3 totals 16 residues. Between the trimmed V and J ends, which lost 3 bases and 7 bases, there was a span of 19 bases. Looked up from germline, CDR1 is MNHNS and CDR2 is SASEGT. Here the CDR3 DNA reads TGTGCCAGCAGTGAGTCCCCCACAGGGAAAGGGCAGCCCCAGCATTTT. As protein: CASSESPTGKGQPQHF.

The sample holds a few counts of this clone. The rearrangement joins TRBV28 to TRBJ2-4, with 12 bases that match TRBD2. V trimming: 5 bases; J trimming: 1 base; junction bases outside the gene matches: 15. Germline V gene sequence: CDR1 MDHEN, CDR2 SYDVKM. CDR3 length: 20 residues. The CDR3: CASSRILAGGPFDAKNIQYF. The CDR3 coding sequence is TGTGCCAGCAGTCGAATCCTAGCGGGAGGGCCCTTTGATGCCAAAAACATTCAGTACTTC.

The chain is built from TRBV20-1 and TRBJ2-7; no reliable D call. The CDR3 consists of 9 residues. Trimming cost V 6 bases and J 2 bases, with 2 bases left between them. From germline, CDR1 is DFQATT and CDR2 SNEGSKA (reference sequence). CDR3 in amino acids: CSATYEQYF. The CDR3 DNA sequence: TGCAGTGCCACCTACGAGCAGTACTTC.